This TCR beta chain was sequenced during a study of OX40 agonist ivuxolimab in advanced cancers. Libraries were prepared by immunoSEQ multiplex PCR; TCRdb keeps only in-frame clonotypes and omits some of them. The sample contains about 77,000 clones, 85% of which appear only once. A remark on this clone: As yet, its antigen is unknown.

Study observations and caveats: By week 6 at 0.1 to 3.0 mg/kg, blood CD4+ and CD8+ T cells had expanded clonally. The mean number of expanded clones was higher in CD8+ T cells than in CD4+.

This CDR3 contains 13 residues. The V gene lost 4 bases and the J gene lost 3 bases, with 10 bases spanning the gap. CDR1 and CDR2 from the germline V gene are SGHNT and YYREEE (reference sequence). The sequences come from CD4+ or CD8+ T cells sorted from blood, collected in a trial of the OX40 agonist ivuxolimab. The chain uses TRBV5-4 and TRBJ1-1, with D uncertain. This TCR derives from an adult with an advanced solid tumor such as melanoma, head and neck, liver or kidney cancer. The CDR3 sequence: CASSVDGYTEAFF. CDR3 bases: TGTGCCAGCAGCGTGGACGGTTACACTGAAGCTTTCTTT.